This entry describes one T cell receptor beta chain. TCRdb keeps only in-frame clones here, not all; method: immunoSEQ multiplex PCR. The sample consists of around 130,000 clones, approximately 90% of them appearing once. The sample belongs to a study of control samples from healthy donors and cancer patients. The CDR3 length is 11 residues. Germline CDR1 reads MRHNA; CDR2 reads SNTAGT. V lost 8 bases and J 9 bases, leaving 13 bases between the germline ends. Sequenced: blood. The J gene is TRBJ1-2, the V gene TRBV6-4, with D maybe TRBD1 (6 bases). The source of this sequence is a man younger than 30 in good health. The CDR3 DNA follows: TGTGCCAGCCGGGGGGCCGGAAGCTACACCTTC. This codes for CASRGAGSYTF.